Listed here are 23 T cell receptor beta chains from one sample, sequenced in a study of blood T cell repertoires in COVID-19. Assay: immunoSEQ multiplex PCR; the TCRdb copy retains only in-frame clones and omits some. The sample consists of 450,000 to 500,000 clones, approximately 85% of them appearing once. The sample was peripheral blood. The receptors were sampled from a human donor in a cohort sampled during active COVID-19.

The chain links TRBV5-6 to TRBJ2-5; the D gene is possibly TRBD1 (5 bases). Germline V lookup: CDR1 SGHDT, CDR2 YYEEEE. The CDR3 length is 15 residues. The germline V and J ends were trimmed by 6 bases and 5 bases, with 20 bases remaining between them. This chain's CDR3 is CASINGPGSGETQYF. DNA for the CDR3: TGTGCCAGCATCAATGGACCAGGGTCCGGGGAGACCCAGTACTTC.

The gene calls are TRBV19 and TRBJ1-2; 9 bases agree with TRBD1. Trimming at V came to 4 bases and at J to 6 bases, leaving 9 bases not matched to a gene. The CDR3 sequence is 15 residues long. Germline CDR1 reads LNHDA; CDR2 reads SQIVND (reference sequence). CDR3 sequence reads: CASSTLAGTGNGYTF. The CDR3 bases are TGTGCCAGTAGTACACTTGCGGGGACAGGGAATGGCTACACCTTC.

V and J are TRBV18 and TRBJ1-1, with D unclear. This CDR3 spans 16 amino acids. CDR1 KGHSH and CDR2 LQKENI come from the germline V gene. V gave up 4 bases and J gave up 1 base, with 16 bases separating them. DNA of the CDR3: TGTGCCAGCTCACGCAATCCCCCCGGTGAGAACACTGAAGCTTTCTTT. This sequence encodes CASSRNPPGENTEAFF. The variable domain in full, completed from reference TRBV18 and TRBJ1-1, reads NAGVMQNPRHLVRRRGQEARLRCSPMKGHSHVYWYRQLPEEGLKFMVYLQKENIIDESGMPKERFSAEFPKEGPSILRIQQVVRGDSAAYFCASSRNPPGENTEAFFGQGTRLTVV.

The rearrangement uses TRBV18 and TRBJ2-3, with 7 nucleotides matching TRBD1. V gave up 3 bases and J gave up 4 bases; unmatched junction bases: 10. The germline V gene has CDR1 KGHSH and CDR2 LQKENI. This CDR3 has 16 residues. CDR3 sequence (DNA): TGTGCCAGCTCACCCACGAGGGGGCAGGGATCAGATACGCAGTATTTT. It yields the protein CASSPTRGQGSDTQYF.

The genes are TRBV30 and TRBJ1-2, with a possible D match to TRBD1 (5 bases). From germline, CDR1 is GTSNPN and CDR2 SVGIG (reference sequence). Trimming cost V 6 bases and J 3 bases, with 17 bases left between them. The CDR3 covers 14 residues. CDR3 loop: CACIRQGSDYGYTF. CDR3 DNA sequence: TGTGCCTGCATTAGGCAGGGCAGCGACTATGGCTACACCTTC. The full variable domain, its missing parts supplied by reference TRBV30 and TRBJ1-2, is SQTIHQWPATLVQPVGSPLSLECTVEGTSNPNLYWYRQAAGRGLQLLFYSVGIGQISSEVPQNLSASRPQDRQFILSSKKLLLSDSGFYLCACIRQGSDYGYTFGSGTRLTVV.

The chain recombines TRBV5-1 with TRBJ2-1; 11 bases agree with TRBD2. The V and J ends lost 6 bases and 7 bases, in that order; junction bases with no gene match: 9. The CDR3 consists of 15 residues. Germline V gene sequence: CDR1 SGHRS, CDR2 YFSETQ. The CDR3 sequence is CASTETSGNVNEQFF. Written as DNA, the CDR3 is TGCGCCAGCACCGAGACTAGCGGGAATGTAAATGAGCAGTTCTTC.

The chain couples TRBV6-6 to TRBJ2-1; 11 bases line up with TRBD2. The CDR3 is 14 amino acids. Germline V CDR1 and CDR2: MNHNY, SVGAGI (reference sequence). With 6 bases clipped from V and 8 bases from J, the junction kept 6 bases outside the gene matches. CDR3 in amino acids: CASRLTSGKDEQFF. The CDR3 DNA reads as TGTGCCAGCAGATTGACTAGCGGGAAAGATGAGCAGTTCTTC.

In DNA, the CDR3 is TGTGCCAGCAGCCCTTCAACACGTGACACTGAAGCTTTCTTT. Translated, it gives CASSPSTRDTEAFF. J is TRBJ1-1 and V is TRBV9; unclear D gene. This CDR3 comprises 14 residues. Deletions cut 4 bases from V and 3 bases from J, with 13 bases between. The germline gives CDR1 SGDLS, CDR2 YYNGEE.

This rearrangement joins TRBV30 to TRBJ1-2; TRBD1 aligns across 12 bases. Germline V gene data show CDR1 as GTSNPN and CDR2 as SVGIG (reference sequence). CDR3 length: 13 residues. V was clipped by 8 bases and J by 8 bases; unmatched bases: 9. The CDR3 sequence: CARGTGGAGGYTF. In DNA, the CDR3 is TGTGCCAGGGGGACAGGGGGCGCGGGGGGCTACACCTTC.

The rearrangement links TRBV30 to TRBJ1-6; D is ambiguous. V gave up 4 bases and J gave up 0 bases, with 7 bases separating them. Germline V lookup: CDR1 GTSNPN, CDR2 SVGIG (reference sequence). This CDR3 region has 14 residues. CDR3 nucleotide sequence: TGTGCCTGGAACGGAGGCTCCTATAATTCACCCCTCCACTTT. Its translation is CAWNGGSYNSPLHF.

The chain combines TRBV18 with TRBJ1-1, with TRBD1 matching 10 bases. Per the germline V gene, CDR1 is KGHSH and CDR2 is LQKENI. The length of the CDR3 is 15 residues. The V segment lost 3 bases and the J segment 1 base; nucleotides outside the gene matches: 2. The CDR3 loop reads CASSPTGGRNTEAFF. CDR3 DNA: TGTGCCAGCTCACCGACAGGGGGCCGGAACACTGAAGCTTTCTTT.

This clone was observed at least ten times. The chain carries TRBV10-3 and TRBJ2-7; unclear D gene. The CDR3 extends over 13 amino acids. The germline CDR1 and CDR2 sequences are ENHRY and SYGVKD. The V and J ends lost 4 bases and 4 bases respectively, with 11 bases between them. The DNA for the CDR3 is TGTGCCATCAGTGGGGCATTAGTTTACGAGCAGTACTTC. Its protein is CAISGALVYEQYF.

The rearrangement uses TRBV29-1 and TRBJ1-1, with 11 positions matching TRBD1. The CDR3 runs to 14 residues. Germline loops: CDR1 SQVTM, CDR2 ANQGSEA. Losses at the gene ends were 7 bases for V and 1 base for J; bases not matched to a gene: 5. Written as DNA, the CDR3 is TGCAGCGGGGGACAGGGGGGCCGGAACACTGAAGCTTTCTTT. Amino acids: CSGGQGGRNTEAFF.

This rearrangement joins TRBV7-6 to TRBJ2-2, with a tentative D call TRBD1 (5 bases). V lost 2 bases to trimming and J lost 0 bases, with 22 bases between them. Germline CDR1 is SGHVS and CDR2 is FNYEAQ. The CDR3 loop spans 20 amino acids. The CDR3 spells CASSLQGRSAQGPNTGELFF. Here the CDR3 DNA reads TGTGCCAGCAGCTTACAGGGCCGTTCCGCGCAAGGGCCGAACACCGGGGAGCTGTTTTTT.

CDR3 in amino acids: CASIFSGREPPHEQYF. CDR3 DNA sequence: TGCGCCAGCATCTTTAGCGGGAGGGAACCCCCCCACGAGCAGTACTTC. This chain connects TRBV10-1 to TRBJ2-7; 11 nucleotides match TRBD2. CDR3 size: 16 residues. Trimming took 7 bases from V and 5 from J; bases not matched to a gene: 13. CDR1 is WNHNN, CDR2 SYGVQD, per germline (reference sequence).

This clone has only a few counts. The V call is TRBV6-5, the J call TRBJ1-2, with a possible D match to TRBD1 (6 bases). CDR1 MNHEY and CDR2 SVGAGI come from the germline V gene. The CDR3 runs to 13 residues. Trimming pared 2 bases from V and 2 bases from J, leaving 6 bases between. This CDR3 is CASSYTGNYGYTF. CDR3 DNA sequence: TGTGCCAGCAGTTACACAGGGAACTATGGCTACACCTTC.

This chain links TRBV19 with TRBJ2-3; 7 bases align to TRBD2. From germline, CDR1 is LNHDA and CDR2 SQIVND (reference sequence). The CDR3 has 14 residues. J was trimmed by 1 base and V by 7 bases; bases with no gene match: 5. In nucleotides, the CDR3 is TGTGCCAGTAATAGCGGGCGAGGCACAGATACGCAGTATTTT. Amino acids: CASNSGRGTDTQYF.

The chain couples TRBV19 to TRBJ2-7, with 9 nucleotides matching TRBD1. Germline V gene data show CDR1 as LNHDA and CDR2 as SQIVND (reference sequence). The J segment lost 3 bases and the V segment lost 4 bases, leaving 10 bases of the junction unmatched. CDR3 length equals 16 residues. The CDR3 sequence: CASSRRAGTGFYEQYF. CDR3 in DNA: TGTGCCAGTAGTAGAAGGGCCGGGACAGGGTTCTACGAGCAGTACTTC.

The rearrangement uses TRBV24-1 and TRBJ1-1, with TRBD1 matching 10 bases. This CDR3 is 16 amino acids long. V was pared by 3 bases and J by 3 bases, with 6 bases of the junction left unmatched. Germline-derived CDR1 and CDR2 are KGHDR and SFDVKD. CDR3 DNA: TGTGCCACCAGTGATCGACAGGGGGCCAAGGACACTGAAGCTTTCTTT. This encodes CATSDRQGAKDTEAFF.

For the CDR3, the DNA is TGCAGCGTTGAAGATCCTAGGGGGTCCTACAATGAGCAGTTCTTC. It encodes CSVEDPRGSYNEQFF. V and J are TRBV29-1 and TRBJ2-1, with D possibly being TRBD1 (6 bases). Germline V gene sequence: CDR1 SQVTM, CDR2 ANQGSEA. Trimming cost V 0 bases and J 1 base, with 10 bases left between them. The CDR3 is 15 residues long.

Points on this clone: In the same sample, other DNA sequences code for this CDR3. V gene TRBV5-6 combines with J gene TRBJ1-4, with D possibly TRBD1 on 5 matching bases. This CDR3 has 14 residues. CDR1 SGHDT and CDR2 YYEEEE come from the germline V gene. Trimming removed 2 bases from V and 4 bases from J, with 9 bases in between. CDR3 DNA: TGTGCCAGCAGCTTACGACAGATTAATGAAAAACTGTTTTTT. It translates to CASSLRQINEKLFF.

The CDR3 DNA is TGTGCCAGCACCCCCCTAGACAGGGGAAATCAGCCCCAGCATTTT. Translation: CASTPLDRGNQPQHF. J is TRBJ1-5 and V is TRBV2; TRBD1 matches at 8 bases. CDR3 size: 15 residues. Per the germline V gene, CDR1 is SNHLY and CDR2 is FYNNEI. The trim removed 7 bases at V and 4 bases at J, leaving 9 bases unmatched.

The genes are TRBV20-1 and TRBJ2-3, with TRBD2 identical over 15 bases. The germline gives CDR1 DFQATT, CDR2 SNEGSKA (reference sequence). This CDR3 comprises 17 residues. Trimming cost V 3 bases and J 3 bases; bases outside gene matches: 7. The CDR3 protein is CSASSSGTSGRTDTQYF. CDR3 coding DNA: TGCAGTGCTAGTTCCTCCGGGACTAGCGGGAGGACAGATACGCAGTATTTT.